Below, 6 T cell receptor beta chains from the same sample are listed, as sequenced in a study of blood T cells in healthy people across ages. A sample-barcoded 5' primer and a J-beta primer mix were used in a second PCR of roughly 7 to 11 cycles. A single record per CDR3 protein comes from TCRdb applying MiXCR to the 5' RACE reads. Here the sample spans approximately 1,000,000 distinct CDR3 sequences, 40% to 50% being singletons. The material sequenced was blood. Receptors were obtained from an older woman in good health.

As concerns this clonotype: One end of the junction does not line up with germline, which may come from a read error. V usage is TRBV9 and J usage is TRBJ2-4, with no clear D. The J call may be in error: the DNA end matches TRBJ2-5 better. Germline assignment: CDR1 SGDLS and CDR2 YYNGEE. The CDR3 has 14 residues. CDR3 amino acids: CVSSVDAGTETQYF. CDR3 in DNA: TGTGTCAGCAGCGTAGATGCAGGCACGGAGACCCAGTACTTC.

The chain has TRBV12-3 or TRBV12-4 and TRBJ1-2, with 8 bases fitting TRBD1. The V gene end was trimmed by 6 bases and the J gene end by 1 base; junction bases not matched to a gene: 13. This CDR3 has 17 amino acids. The CDR3 DNA follows: TGTGCCAGCAGCCCAACCATAGACAGGGGAGTTAACTATGGCTACACCTTC. This translates into CASSPTIDRGVNYGYTF.

This clonotype was seen more than once but under ten times. The chain employs TRBV27 and TRBJ2-7; 10 nucleotides align to TRBD2. Germline CDR1 MNHEY, CDR2 SMNVEV (reference sequence). V shed 0 bases and J 2 bases; nucleotides not matched to a gene: 4. This CDR3 spans 16 amino acids. The CDR3 DNA reads TGTGCCAGCAGTTTATCAGGGACTAGCGCCACCTACGAGCAGTACTTC. Its protein is CASSLSGTSATYEQYF.

This clonotype was picked up a small number of times. This chain uses TRBV25-1 with TRBJ2-4, with 7 bases identical to TRBD2. Germline CDR1 and CDR2: MGHDK and SYGVNS. The CDR3 sequence is 18 residues long. V was pared by 7 bases and J by 4 bases, with 19 bases of the junction left unmatched. DNA of the CDR3: TGTGCCAGCACCGGAAGGGGATTCGGGGGGTGGGGGAAAAACATTCAGTACTTC. It specifies CASTGRGFGGWGKNIQYF.

This clonotype was found a few times. V usage is TRBV29-1 and J usage is TRBJ1-2, with TRBD1 matching 7 bases. Germline lookup yields CDR1 SQVTM and CDR2 ANQGSEA. The trim removed 7 bases at V and 6 bases at J, leaving 8 bases unmatched. The CDR3 consists of 12 residues. The CDR3 bases are TGCAGCGCCGGGGACAGCGGAGATGGCTACACCTTC. Amino acids: CSAGDSGDGYTF.

This sequence joins TRBV11-2 and TRBJ2-5, with 8 bases aligning to TRBD1. There are 15 residues in the CDR3. J was trimmed by 11 bases and V by 4 bases; bases with no gene match: 15. Germline CDR1 SGHAT, CDR2 FQNNGV. This CDR3 is CASSSQGAWKNEQYF. The CDR3 bases are TGTGCCAGCAGCTCCCAGGGGGCGTGGAAAAATGAGCAGTACTTC. The full variable domain, in which reference TRBV11-2 and TRBJ2-5 provide the parts outside the CDR3, is EAGVAQSPRYKIIEKRQSVAFWCNPISGHATLYWYQQILGQGPKLLIQFQNNGVVDDSQLPKDRFSAERLKGVDSTLKIQPAKLEDSAVYLCASSSQGAWKNEQYFGPGTRLLVL.